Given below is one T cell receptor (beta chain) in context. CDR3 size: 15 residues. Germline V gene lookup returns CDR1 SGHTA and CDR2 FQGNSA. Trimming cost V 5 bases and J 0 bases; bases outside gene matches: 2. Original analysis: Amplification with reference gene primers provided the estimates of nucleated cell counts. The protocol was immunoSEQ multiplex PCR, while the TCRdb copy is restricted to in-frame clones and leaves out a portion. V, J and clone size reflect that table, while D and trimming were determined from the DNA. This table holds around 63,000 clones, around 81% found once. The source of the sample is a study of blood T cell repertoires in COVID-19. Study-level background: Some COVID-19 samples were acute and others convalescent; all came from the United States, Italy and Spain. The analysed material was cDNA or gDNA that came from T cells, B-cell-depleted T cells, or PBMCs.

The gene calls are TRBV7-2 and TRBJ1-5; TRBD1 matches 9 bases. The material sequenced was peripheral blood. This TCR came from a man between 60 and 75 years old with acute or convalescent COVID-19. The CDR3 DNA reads TGTGCCAGCAGCCCGACAGGGGGTAGCAATCAGCCCCAGCATTTT. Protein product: CASSPTGGSNQPQHF.